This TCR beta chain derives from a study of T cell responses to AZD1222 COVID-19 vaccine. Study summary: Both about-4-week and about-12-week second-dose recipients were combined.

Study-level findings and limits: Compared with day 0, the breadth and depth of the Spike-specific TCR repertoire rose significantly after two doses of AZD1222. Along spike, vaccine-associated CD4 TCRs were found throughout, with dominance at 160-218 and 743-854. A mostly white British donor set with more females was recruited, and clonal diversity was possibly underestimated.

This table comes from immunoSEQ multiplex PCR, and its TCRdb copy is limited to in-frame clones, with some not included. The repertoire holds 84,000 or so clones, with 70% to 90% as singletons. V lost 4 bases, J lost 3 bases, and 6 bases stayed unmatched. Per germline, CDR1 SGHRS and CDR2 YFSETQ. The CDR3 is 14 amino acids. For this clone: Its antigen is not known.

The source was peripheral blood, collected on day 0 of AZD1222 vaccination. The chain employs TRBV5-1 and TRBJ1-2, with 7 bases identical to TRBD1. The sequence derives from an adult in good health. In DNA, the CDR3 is TGCGCCAGCAGCGCGGTGGGGACAGACTATGGCTACACCTTC. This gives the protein CASSAVGTDYGYTF.